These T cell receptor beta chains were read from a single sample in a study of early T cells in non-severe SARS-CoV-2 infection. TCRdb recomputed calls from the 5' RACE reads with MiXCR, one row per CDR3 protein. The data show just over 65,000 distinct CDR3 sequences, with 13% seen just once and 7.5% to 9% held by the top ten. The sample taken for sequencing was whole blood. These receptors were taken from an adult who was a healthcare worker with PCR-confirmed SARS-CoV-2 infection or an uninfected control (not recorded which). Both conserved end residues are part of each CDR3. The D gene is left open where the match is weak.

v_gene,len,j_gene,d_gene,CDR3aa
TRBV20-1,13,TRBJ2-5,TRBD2,CSARSGRDETQYF
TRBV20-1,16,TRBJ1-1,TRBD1,CSARGTGGGVWTEAFF
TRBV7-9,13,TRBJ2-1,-,CASSPMTLNEQFF
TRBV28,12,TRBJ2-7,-,CASNNFFYEQYF
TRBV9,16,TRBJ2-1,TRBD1,CASSVEGQSAYNEQFF
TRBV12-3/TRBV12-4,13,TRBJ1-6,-,CASSLARGSPLHF
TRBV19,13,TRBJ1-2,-,CASLKIPEGGYTF
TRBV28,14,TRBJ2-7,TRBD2,CASLDLAGGGEQYF
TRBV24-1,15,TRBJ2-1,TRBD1,CATSDYRGAYNEQFF
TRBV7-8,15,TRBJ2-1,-,CASSLGGGQYNEQFF
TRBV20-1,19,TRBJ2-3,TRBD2,CSAPLGTSGRTPLVDTQYF
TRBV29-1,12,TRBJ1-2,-,CSVQYLRSGYTF
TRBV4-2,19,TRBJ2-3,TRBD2,CASSPARGLAGVSADTQYF
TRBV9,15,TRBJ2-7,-,CASSKTGTHTYEQYF
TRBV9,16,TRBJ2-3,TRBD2,CASSPRTSSSTDTQYF
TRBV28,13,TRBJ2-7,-,CASSITHGQEQYF
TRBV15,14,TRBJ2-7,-,CATSREASNYEQYF
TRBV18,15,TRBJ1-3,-,CASSPTRESGNTIYF
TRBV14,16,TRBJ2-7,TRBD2,CASSLRLAGGMYEQYF
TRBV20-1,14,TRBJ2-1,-,CSASGGGTYNEQFF
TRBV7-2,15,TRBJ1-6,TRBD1,CASSLSGQGGSPLHF
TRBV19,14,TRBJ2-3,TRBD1,CAMNPGQCTDTQYF
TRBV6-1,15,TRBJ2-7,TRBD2,CASSPLGLAGAEQYF
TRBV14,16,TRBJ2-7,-,CASSQVSGTGSYEQYF
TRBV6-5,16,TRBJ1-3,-,CASSPTRGRLGNTIYF
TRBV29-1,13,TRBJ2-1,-,CSVFSPDHNEQFF
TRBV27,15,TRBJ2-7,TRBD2,CASSLKLAERYEQYF
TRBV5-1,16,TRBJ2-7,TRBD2,CASSYTSGIVQYEQYF
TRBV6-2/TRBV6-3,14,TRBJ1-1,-,CASSSGHGVAEAFF
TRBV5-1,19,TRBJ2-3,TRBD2,CASSSGLAGGTASTDTQYF
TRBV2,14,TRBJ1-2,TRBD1,CASSQDRGTYGYTF
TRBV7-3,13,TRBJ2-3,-,CASSLTTRDTQYF
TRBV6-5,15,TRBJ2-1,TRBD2,CASSMTSGAYNEQFF
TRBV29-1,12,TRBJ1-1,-,CSVRSEVYRAFF
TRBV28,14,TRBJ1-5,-,CASSLAGSNQPQHF
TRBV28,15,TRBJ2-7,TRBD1,CASATGTGLSWEQYF
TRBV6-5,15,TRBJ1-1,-,CASSWGAKGNTEAFF
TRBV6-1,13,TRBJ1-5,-,CASSAGGNQPQHF
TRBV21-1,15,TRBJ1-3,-,CASSRHRRRMITIYF
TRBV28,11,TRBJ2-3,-,CASSFPRGQYF
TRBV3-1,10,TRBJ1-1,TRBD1,CASIRDRTFF
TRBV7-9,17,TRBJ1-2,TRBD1,CASSPYGQGRANYGYTF
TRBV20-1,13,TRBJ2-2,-,CSASVRFTGELFF
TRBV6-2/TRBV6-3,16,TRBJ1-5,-,CASSYSGRGPNQPQHF
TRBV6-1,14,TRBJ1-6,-,CASRETDPQFSLHF
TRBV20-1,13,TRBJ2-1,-,CSARQGTAGQQFF
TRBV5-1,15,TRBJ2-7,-,CASRVSSAPGYEQYF
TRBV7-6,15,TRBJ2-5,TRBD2,CASSPGGRVQETQYF
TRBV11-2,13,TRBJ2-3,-,CASRNLSAPTQYF
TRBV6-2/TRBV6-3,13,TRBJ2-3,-,CASRTGGPDTQYF
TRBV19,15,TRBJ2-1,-,CASNPGVMSYNEQFF
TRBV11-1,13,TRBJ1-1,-,CASSRSTGTEAFF
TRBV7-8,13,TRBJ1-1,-,CASSTGINTEAFF